The sequence of this T cell receptor beta chain was determined in a study of blood T cell repertoires in COVID-19. Study-wide background: The cDNA or gDNA used as material had been derived from T cells, B-cell-depleted T cells, or PBMCs.

Researchers sorted participants into cohorts using their self-reported clinical history. Germline CDR1 is LNHDA and CDR2 is SQIVND (reference sequence). The CDR3 totals 13 residues. V was pared by 3 bases and J by 4 bases, with 9 bases between. TCRdb keeps only in-frame clones here, not all; method: immunoSEQ multiplex PCR. This sample has approximately 260,000 clones; 85% to 90% occur once, and the top ten carry roughly 1.8%. The sequencing sample was made of PBMCs or T cells enriched from blood (not recorded which). This TCR came from an older woman who had recovered from COVID-19. The chain employs TRBV19 and TRBJ1-1; D uncertain. CDR3: CASSILGGTEAFF. CDR3 bases: TGTGCCAGTAGTATTCTGGGAGGCACTGAAGCTTTCTTT.